This T cell receptor (beta chain) was captured by sequencing in a study of T cell repertoires in aging, cancer and after chemotherapy. As for the study in general: About 9 million TCR reads were in the whole dataset. General observations from the study: Loss of evenness, beyond lost richness, contributed to age-related TCR diversity decline in cancer patients. Rebound thymic output was suggested by rising median generation probability during chemotherapy in each cancer cohort. Age-matched healthy donors had significantly more diverse, less clonal blood TCR repertoires than untreated cancer patients.

Multiplex touch-down PCR with TRB-A/B primers amplified rearranged V-D-J TRB sequences. TCRdb reprocessed the multiplex PCR reads via MiXCR and lists one record per CDR3 protein. The table shows thousands of distinct CDR3 sequences, with roughly 35% occurring only once. Worth noting for this clonotype: The antigen is not known. A read error may account for a junction end that differs from germline.

TCR beta rearrangements were amplified from peripheral blood genomic DNA. The CDR3 runs to 13 residues. Germline V gene sequence: CDR1 SGHTA, CDR2 FQGNSA. V gene TRBV7-2 combines with J gene TRBJ1-2; a weak D match, TRBD1 (5 bases). This receptor was taken from a human donor in good health. The sample taken for sequencing was blood. Here the CDR3 reads CASSLPGTDGYTF. The CDR3 DNA sequence: TGCGCCAGCAGCTTACCCGGGACTGATGGCTACACCTTC.